One and the same sample provided the 3 T cell receptor beta chains below, sequenced in a study of a mutant IDH1 vaccine in newly diagnosed glioma. Some clones are missing from TCRdb's copy, which holds only in-frame ones; the method was immunoSEQ multiplex PCR. The repertoire has roughly 120,000 clones, just under 80% of them found once; the top ten carry under 7%. Which antigens these TCRs recognize remains unknown. Time point meaning: week 11, during vaccination. It was 300 ug of mutant IDH1 20-mer peptide that made up each vaccine dose, given with topical imiquimod. Sequenced here: PBMCs, sampled from a glioma patient whose treatment included an IDH1 peptide vaccine. Receptor source: a man aged 35 to 55 with glioma.

J is TRBJ1-2 and V is TRBV15; unclear D gene. From germline, CDR1 is LNHNV and CDR2 YYDKDF (reference sequence). There are 12 residues in the CDR3. With 3 bases removed from V and 3 bases from J, the gap between germline ends came to 5 bases. DNA of the CDR3: TGTGCCACCAGCAGGGAGTACTATGGCTACACCTTC. Protein sequence: CATSREYYGYTF.

V is TRBV19 and J is TRBJ1-2; D unclear. Germline V gene sequence: CDR1 LNHDA, CDR2 SQIVND (reference sequence). The CDR3 loop spans 17 amino acids. The V end was cut by 2 bases, the J end by 2 bases, with 18 bases between. For the CDR3, the DNA is TGTGCCAGTAGTATAAGCCCCTTACCCGGGCGGAACTATGGCTACACCTTC. It codes for CASSISPLPGRNYGYTF.

The chain links TRBV27 to TRBJ2-2, with D uncertain. CDR3 length: 13 residues. Germline CDR1 and CDR2: MNHEY and SMNVEV (reference sequence). Trimming left V 6 bases short and J 2 bases short, with 7 bases between. The CDR3 sequence: CASSYGNTGELFF. The CDR3 DNA is TGTGCCAGCAGCTACGGAAACACCGGGGAGCTGTTTTTT.